These T cell receptor beta chains were read from a single sample in a study of T cell responses to AZD1222 COVID-19 vaccine. Clones were read by immunoSEQ multiplex PCR, and TCRdb kept only the in-frame ones, dropping some. The profile shows more than 140,000 clones, 80% to 90% of them singletons. Sequencing used peripheral blood, obtained on day 0 of AZD1222 vaccination. These TCRs come from an adult in good health. Each CDR3 is given with its conserved first and last residue. D genes are given only for firm matches. Clone size appears in some rows only: once, few, many, or a class for an expanded clone.

J: TRBJ1-5; length: 16; size: .; V: TRBV2; D: .; CDR3: CASSEAGTGLRQPQHF; DNA: TGTGCCAGCAGTGAAGCGGGAACAGGGTTGCGTCAGCCCCAGCATTTT
J: TRBJ2-7; length: 12; size: .; V: TRBV29-1; D: .; CDR3: CSVREARGEQYF; DNA: TGCAGCGTCCGAGAGGCAAGGGGTGAGCAGTACTTC
J: TRBJ1-1; length: 13; size: .; V: TRBV5-1; D: .; CDR3: CASSLLTNTEAFF; DNA: TGCGCCAGCAGCCTCTTAACAAACACTGAAGCTTTCTTT
J: TRBJ2-6; length: 17; size: .; V: TRBV2; D: .; CDR3: CASSLGRRQSGANVLTF; DNA: TGTGCCAGCAGCTTGGGACGGAGGCAGTCTGGGGCCAACGTCCTGACTTTC
J: TRBJ2-5; length: 18; size: once; V: TRBV15; D: TRBD2; CDR3: CATSRDMGLAGRRETQYF; DNA: TGTGCCACCAGCAGAGATATGGGACTAGCGGGTCGACGAGAGACCCAGTACTTC
J: TRBJ1-1; length: 14; size: .; V: TRBV28; D: .; CDR3: CASTVLGGGTEAFF; DNA: TGTGCCAGCACGGTGTTAGGGGGAGGCACTGAAGCTTTCTTT
J: TRBJ1-2; length: 14; size: once; V: TRBV5-1; D: .; CDR3: CASSPTGDYYGYTF; DNA: TGCGCCAGCAGCCCGACAGGCGATTACTATGGCTACACCTTC
J: TRBJ2-1; length: 11; size: once; V: TRBV6-2/TRBV6-3; D: TRBD2; CDR3: CASSLGGREFF; DNA: TGTGCCAGCAGTCTCGGGGGGAGGGAGTTCTTC
J: TRBJ1-1; length: 14; size: .; V: TRBV9; D: .; CDR3: CASSVGGADTEAFF; DNA: TGTGCCAGCAGCGTAGGGGGCGCGGACACTGAAGCTTTCTTT
J: TRBJ1-1; length: 11; size: .; V: TRBV6-5; D: .; CDR3: CASSSTTEAFF; DNA: TGTGCCAGCAGTTCCACGACTGAAGCTTTCTTT
J: TRBJ1-6; length: 16; size: .; V: TRBV4-2; D: TRBD1; CDR3: CASSKGQGRGNSPLHF; DNA: TGTGCCAGCAGCAAAGGACAGGGAAGGGGTAATTCACCCCTCCACTTT
J: TRBJ1-4; length: 13; size: .; V: TRBV5-4; D: .; CDR3: CASSFGRDEKLFF; DNA: TGTGCCAGCAGCTTCGGTAGGGATGAAAAACTGTTTTTT
J: TRBJ2-5; length: 14; size: .; V: TRBV5-6; D: TRBD2; CDR3: CASSRLADQETQYF; DNA: TGTGCCAGCAGCCGCCTAGCGGACCAAGAGACCCAGTACTTC
J: TRBJ2-2; length: 15; size: .; V: TRBV3-1/TRBV3-2; D: .; CDR3: CASSQAGVHTGELFF; DNA: TGTGCCAGCAGCCAAGCGGGGGTACACACCGGGGAGCTGTTTTTT
J: TRBJ2-1; length: 18; size: .; V: TRBV5-4; D: TRBD2; CDR3: CASSLLTLAGDSYNEQFF; DNA: TGTGCCAGCAGCTTGTTAACGCTAGCGGGGGACTCCTACAATGAGCAGTTCTTC
J: TRBJ2-3; length: 16; size: .; V: TRBV7-6; D: .; CDR3: CASSPEGGLDTDTQYF; DNA: TGTGCCAGCAGCCCCGAGGGGGGTTTGGACACAGATACGCAGTATTTT
J: TRBJ1-1; length: 15; size: once; V: TRBV28; D: .; CDR3: CASTPRGGGNTEAFF; DNA: TGTGCCAGCACCCCTCGGGGGGGTGGAAACACTGAAGCTTTCTTT
J: TRBJ2-5; length: 15; size: once; V: TRBV9; D: .; CDR3: CASSVALGYQETQYF; DNA: TGTGCCAGCAGCGTAGCTCTTGGGTACCAAGAGACCCAGTACTTC
J: TRBJ2-3; length: 16; size: .; V: TRBV15; D: .; CDR3: CATSRDEAGRTDTQYF; DNA: TGTGCCACCAGCAGAGATGAGGCAGGGAGGACAGATACGCAGTATTTT
J: TRBJ2-5; length: 14; size: .; V: TRBV7-9; D: TRBD1; CDR3: CASSSLDRGGTQYF; DNA: TGTGCCAGCAGCTCCTTGGACAGGGGAGGAACCCAGTACTTC
J: TRBJ1-5; length: 16; size: .; V: TRBV9; D: .; CDR3: CASSVDGGGFDQPQHF; DNA: TGTGCCAGCAGCGTAGATGGGGGTGGGTTTGATCAGCCCCAGCATTTT
J: TRBJ2-7; length: 14; size: .; V: TRBV27; D: TRBD2; CDR3: CASSASGSTYEQYF; DNA: TGTGCCAGCAGTGCCAGCGGGAGTACCTACGAGCAGTACTTC
J: TRBJ1-2; length: 16; size: .; V: TRBV4-1; D: .; CDR3: CASSHGFGGGVNGYTF; DNA: TGCGCCAGCAGCCATGGTTTTGGGGGGGGCGTAAATGGCTACACCTTC
J: TRBJ2-5; length: 13; size: .; V: TRBV6-5; D: .; CDR3: CATRKAGEETQYF; DNA: TGTGCCACCCGAAAGGCAGGGGAAGAGACCCAGTACTTC
J: TRBJ2-1; length: 15; size: .; V: TRBV11-2; D: .; CDR3: CASSLDRGLGNEQFF; DNA: TGTGCCAGCAGCTTAGATCGAGGATTGGGCAATGAGCAGTTCTTC
J: TRBJ2-7; length: 16; size: .; V: TRBV5-4; D: TRBD1; CDR3: CASSRQTGQGTYEQYF; DNA: TGTGCCAGCAGCAGACAGACGGGACAGGGCACCTACGAGCAGTACTTC
J: TRBJ2-5; length: 14; size: once; V: TRBV5-4; D: .; CDR3: CASSHGPPGETQYF; DNA: TGTGCCAGCAGCCACGGACCCCCGGGAGAGACCCAGTACTTC
J: TRBJ2-1; length: 15; size: few; V: TRBV7-3; D: .; CDR3: CASSFTRAPYNEQFF; DNA: TGTGCCAGCAGCTTTACGAGGGCCCCATACAATGAGCAGTTCTTC
J: TRBJ2-6; length: 15; size: .; V: TRBV2; D: .; CDR3: CASRESISGANVLTF; DNA: TGTGCCAGCAGGGAATCCATATCTGGGGCCAACGTCCTGACTTTC
J: TRBJ1-6; length: 16; size: .; V: TRBV4-1; D: TRBD1; CDR3: CASSQGQGGWNSPLHF; DNA: TGCGCCAGCAGCCAGGGACAGGGGGGATGGAATTCACCCCTCCACTTT
J: TRBJ1-1; length: 13; size: .; V: TRBV30; D: .; CDR3: CACAGGYYTEAFF; DNA: TGTGCCTGCGCGGGGGGGTACTACACTGAAGCTTTCTTT
J: TRBJ1-6; length: 15; size: .; V: TRBV18; D: TRBD1; CDR3: CASSPTDRPNSPLHF; DNA: TGTGCCAGCTCACCCACGGACAGGCCTAATTCACCCCTCCACTTT
J: TRBJ1-1; length: 16; size: .; V: TRBV4-2; D: TRBD1; CDR3: CASSQGTGAGWTEAFF; DNA: TGTGCCAGCAGCCAGGGGACAGGGGCCGGGTGGACTGAAGCTTTCTTT
J: TRBJ2-7; length: 12; size: .; V: TRBV6-2/TRBV6-3; D: .; CDR3: CASSYPQREQYF; DNA: TGTGCCAGCAGTTACCCCCAGCGTGAGCAGTACTTC
J: TRBJ2-7; length: 15; size: .; V: TRBV27; D: .; CDR3: CASSFRTALSYEQYF; DNA: TGTGCCAGCAGTTTCCGGACCGCGCTCTCCTACGAGCAGTACTTC
J: TRBJ1-1; length: 15; size: once; V: TRBV9; D: .; CDR3: CASSSRLTMNTEAFF; DNA: TGTGCCAGCAGCTCGAGACTGACCATGAACACTGAAGCTTTCTTT
J: TRBJ1-3; length: 17; size: .; V: TRBV6-2/TRBV6-3; D: .; CDR3: CASSYSGRAGAGNTIYF; DNA: TGTGCCAGCAGTTACTCCGGCAGGGCCGGCGCTGGAAACACCATATATTTT
J: TRBJ2-7; length: 15; size: .; V: TRBV10-1; D: .; CDR3: CASSDSSCPSYEQYF; DNA: TGCGCCAGCAGTGACTCCAGTTGCCCCTCCTACGAGCAGTACTTC
J: TRBJ2-1; length: 12; size: few; V: TRBV6-2/TRBV6-3; D: .; CDR3: CASSYRENEQFF; DNA: TGTGCCAGCAGTTATCGGGAGAATGAGCAGTTCTTC
J: TRBJ1-4; length: 15; size: .; V: TRBV5-1; D: .; CDR3: CASSSSSAANEKLFF; DNA: TGCGCCAGCAGCTCTTCATCCGCGGCTAATGAAAAACTGTTTTTT
J: TRBJ1-6; length: 14; size: .; V: TRBV7-2; D: .; CDR3: CASSFPGDSRALHF; DNA: TGTGCCAGCAGCTTCCCAGGGGACTCAAGGGCCCTCCACTTT
J: TRBJ2-7; length: 13; size: .; V: TRBV27; D: .; CDR3: CASSLSLAYEQYF; DNA: TGTGCCAGCAGTTTATCATTAGCCTACGAGCAGTACTTC
J: TRBJ1-1; length: 13; size: once; V: TRBV6-2/TRBV6-3; D: .; CDR3: CASSYGTSTEAFF; DNA: TGTGCCAGCAGTTACGGAACATCCACTGAAGCTTTCTTT
J: TRBJ2-1; length: 13; size: .; V: TRBV2; D: TRBD2; CDR3: CATGTSQGNEQFF; DNA: TGTGCCACCGGGACTAGCCAGGGAAATGAGCAGTTCTTC
J: TRBJ2-3; length: 12; size: .; V: TRBV12-3/TRBV12-4; D: .; CDR3: CASSLNSDTQYF; DNA: TGTGCCAGCAGTTTAAATTCAGATACGCAGTATTTT
J: TRBJ1-3; length: 17; size: .; V: TRBV19; D: TRBD1; CDR3: CASSIGAGGEPGNTIYF; DNA: TGTGCCAGTAGTATCGGGGCAGGGGGCGAACCTGGAAACACCATATATTTT
J: TRBJ2-7; length: 14; size: .; V: TRBV9; D: .; CDR3: CASSVAGSPYEQYF; DNA: TGTGCCAGCAGCGTAGCCGGATCGCCTTACGAGCAGTACTTC
J: TRBJ2-2; length: 15; size: .; V: TRBV18; D: TRBD1; CDR3: CASSPRQGYTGELFF; DNA: TGTGCCAGCTCACCTCGACAGGGGTACACCGGGGAGCTGTTTTTT
J: TRBJ1-1; length: 15; size: .; V: TRBV24-1; D: .; CDR3: CATSEGTEINTEAFF; DNA: TGTGCCACCAGTGAAGGTACAGAGATTAACACTGAAGCTTTCTTT
J: TRBJ2-2; length: 13; size: .; V: TRBV27; D: .; CDR3: CASSRGDTGELFF; DNA: TGTGCCAGCAGCAGAGGGGACACCGGGGAGCTGTTTTTT
J: TRBJ2-7; length: 12; size: .; V: TRBV29-1; D: .; CDR3: CSVGPGSYEQYF; DNA: TGCAGCGTTGGTCCAGGCTCCTACGAGCAGTACTTC
J: TRBJ2-1; length: 14; size: .; V: TRBV5-4; D: TRBD1; CDR3: CASSLRTGVNEQFF; DNA: TGTGCCAGCAGCCTTCGGACAGGGGTCAATGAGCAGTTCTTC
J: TRBJ1-5; length: 13; size: .; V: TRBV6-2/TRBV6-3; D: .; CDR3: CASSIPGNQPQHF; DNA: TGTGCCAGCAGTATACCAGGGAATCAGCCCCAGCATTTT
J: TRBJ2-1; length: 18; size: .; V: TRBV7-2; D: TRBD2; CDR3: CASSPRLAGGLSYNEQFF; DNA: TGTGCCAGCAGCCCTCGACTAGCGGGAGGTCTATCCTACAATGAGCAGTTCTTC
J: TRBJ2-7; length: 14; size: .; V: TRBV7-2; D: .; CDR3: CASSSTESSYEQYF; DNA: TGTGCCAGCAGCTCGACGGAAAGCTCCTACGAGCAGTACTTC
J: TRBJ1-2; length: 15; size: .; V: TRBV2; D: .; CDR3: CASSYRPFLNYGYTF; DNA: TGTGCCAGCAGTTACCGGCCTTTCCTTAACTATGGCTACACCTTC
J: TRBJ2-7; length: 15; size: .; V: TRBV13; D: .; CDR3: CASSLAGYFSYEQYF; DNA: TGTGCCAGCAGCTTAGCTGGGTACTTCTCCTACGAGCAGTACTTC
J: TRBJ2-1; length: 16; size: .; V: TRBV6-5; D: .; CDR3: CASSYSTTSSYNEQFF; DNA: TGTGCCAGCAGTTACTCAACGACTAGCTCCTACAATGAGCAGTTCTTC
J: TRBJ2-1; length: 13; size: few; V: TRBV5-4; D: TRBD2; CDR3: CASSFVDKRDEFF; DNA: TGTGCCAGCAGTTTTGTTGACAAGCGGGATGAATTCTTC